The clone carrying this T cell receptor beta chain was picked up many times. No antigen is known for it. Sample time point: newly diagnosed GD, antithyroid drugs for less than 3 months. Construction of the TCR library relied on RNA isolated from PBMCs. CDR1 is SGHTS, CDR2 YDEGEE, per germline. The CDR3 is 14 amino acids. Trimming took off 7 bases at V and 1 base at J, with 14 bases between the two ends. This sample was included in a study of regulatory T cells in long-lasting Graves disease. Overall study results and limits: With persistent disease, TRBV28, TRBJ1-2 and TRBJ2-5 were the favored segments.

Library construction for TCR beta used iRepertoire HTBI primers and Arm-PCR of CDR3 regions. One entry per CDR3 protein results from TCRdb running MiXCR on the multiplex PCR reads. The sample has some 560,000 distinct CDR3 sequences; about 16% are singletons. Separately, the same data were catalogued under a study of T cells in Graves' hyperthyroidism and ophthalmopathy.

The sequences come from peripheral blood mononuclear cells (PBMCs), collected at new diagnosis, from a patient treated with antithyroid drugs. This chain uses TRBV5-8 with TRBJ1-1; D remains ambiguous. This receptor was identified in a woman aged 35-65 years with Graves disease. CDR3 DNA: TGTGCCAGCTATAGCTTGCAGAAGAACACTGAAGCTTTCTTT. It encodes CASYSLQKNTEAFF.